This T cell receptor beta chain was recorded in a study of T cells in Graves' hyperthyroidism and ophthalmopathy. General study points: Ophthalmopathy prediction by the model preceded onset by a median about 6 months.

Hyperthyroidism, newly diagnosed and lasting under 2 months, affected patients aged 18 to 65. Uncontrolled infection, other autoimmune disease, pregnancy or lactation barred patients from enrollment. Source material for PBMCs was less than 12 ml fresh peripheral blood. Researchers took RNA transcripts and amplified the TCR beta CDR3 regions from them. First-round RT-PCR of the TCR CDR3 relied on the HTBI primer set. TCRdb fed the multiplex PCR reads into MiXCR, producing one record per CDR3 protein. Of fewer than 400,000 distinct CDR3 sequences in the sample, around 14% are singletons; the top ten hold about 30%. This clonotype was detected a few times. Its target is not known. CDR3 length equals 15 residues. Germline V lookup: CDR1 SGHVS, CDR2 FQNEAQ. V was trimmed by 1 base and J by 2 bases, leaving 11 bases between them.

The sequence was collected from a woman between 18 and 29 years old with Graves' hyperthyroidism that later progressed to Graves' ophthalmopathy. The sequencing sample was made of blood. The rearrangement uses TRBV7-8 and TRBJ1-2; tentative D call: TRBD1 (5 bases). DNA of the CDR3: TGTGCCAGCAGCTTAGGGGGACGGGCAAACTATGGCTACACCTTC. This gives the protein CASSLGGRANYGYTF.